This entry is about one TCR beta chain. This sample is drawn from a study of shared clonotypes between healthy human individuals. Trimming stripped 4 bases from V and 2 bases from J, with 11 bases between. Germline loops: CDR1 KGHSH, CDR2 LQKENI. This CDR3 has 15 amino acids. Deep-level assay runs were performed. Sequencing used immunoSEQ multiplex PCR; TCRdb keeps in-frame clones, though not all of them. Of over a million clones in the sample, approximately 98.5% were seen once. Sequenced: naive CD4+ T cells sorted from blood. The sample's subset: CD45RA+ positively selected. This sequence was found in a man aged 30 to 45 in good health. The V call is TRBV18, the J call TRBJ2-2; no reliable D call. The CDR3 DNA reads TGTGCCAGCTCACTGCCCCGGGTAAACACCGGGGAGCTGTTTTTT. Its translation is CASSLPRVNTGELFF.